This is a list of T cell receptor beta chains from one sample in a study of CD8 T cells in Susac syndrome. TCRdb re-called the immunoSEQ multiplex PCR reads through MiXCR, storing one row per CDR3 protein. The data contain a few hundred thousand distinct CDR3 sequences, around 85% of them singletons. Specimen: CD8+ T cells from PBMCs. Source of these receptors: a human donor with multiple sclerosis. Each CDR3 is given with its conserved first and last residue. Each record gives: V gene, J gene, clone size, D gene, CDR3 protein, CDR3 DNA. A D gene is named only where the DNA matches it firmly. The size entry is marked missing in some rows and otherwise reads once, few, many or a size class.

V gene: TRBV30
J gene: TRBJ1-1
clone size: once
D gene: .
CDR3 protein: CAWKVPTTEAFF
CDR3 DNA: TGTGCCTGGAAGGTTCCGACCACTGAAGCTTTCTTT

V gene: TRBV20-1
J gene: TRBJ2-7
clone size: .
D gene: .
CDR3 protein: CSATGDSSSYEQYF
CDR3 DNA: TGCAGTGCTACCGGGGACTCATCCTCCTACGAGCAGTACTTC

V gene: TRBV6-5
J gene: TRBJ2-7
clone size: once
D gene: TRBD2
CDR3 protein: CASSYLSPSGSMYEQYF
CDR3 DNA: TGTGCCAGCAGTTACCTCTCGCCTAGCGGGAGTATGTACGAGCAGTACTTC

V gene: TRBV10-2
J gene: TRBJ2-2
clone size: .
D gene: .
CDR3 protein: CASSEQGSGTAGELFF
CDR3 DNA: TGCGCCAGCAGTGAACAAGGGTCGGGGACGGCCGGGGAGCTGTTTTTT

V gene: TRBV27
J gene: TRBJ2-3
clone size: .
D gene: .
CDR3 protein: CASGGRAPDTQYF
CDR3 DNA: TGTGCCAGCGGCGGGCGAGCGCCAGATACGCAGTATTTT

V gene: TRBV7-6
J gene: TRBJ2-3
clone size: few
D gene: .
CDR3 protein: CASSLSPPGVEGTDTQYF
CDR3 DNA: TGTGCCAGCAGCTTAAGCCCTCCGGGAGTGGAGGGCACAGATACGCAGTATTTT

V gene: TRBV20-1
J gene: TRBJ2-7
clone size: .
D gene: .
CDR3 protein: CSARDPVMSNHHEQYF
CDR3 DNA: TGCAGTGCTAGAGATCCCGTTATGTCAAACCACCACGAGCAGTACTTC

V gene: TRBV27
J gene: TRBJ2-7
clone size: .
D gene: .
CDR3 protein: CASSLTGAGPYEQYF
CDR3 DNA: TGTGCCAGCAGTTTAACTGGAGCAGGCCCCTACGAGCAGTACTTC

V gene: TRBV4-1
J gene: TRBJ1-1
clone size: once
D gene: TRBD1
CDR3 protein: CASRDREYATEAFF
CDR3 DNA: TGCGCCAGCCGGGACAGGGAATACGCCACTGAAGCTTTCTTT

V gene: TRBV6-1
J gene: TRBJ2-7
clone size: .
D gene: .
CDR3 protein: CASSAGGRDGSYEQYF
CDR3 DNA: TGTGCCAGCAGTGCGGGTGGAAGGGACGGCTCCTACGAGCAGTACTTC

V gene: TRBV3-1
J gene: TRBJ2-7
clone size: .
D gene: TRBD1
CDR3 protein: CASSRTGERSYEQYF
CDR3 DNA: TGTGCCAGCAGCCGAACAGGGGAACGGTCCTACGAGCAGTACTTC

V gene: TRBV6-5
J gene: TRBJ1-3
clone size: .
D gene: .
CDR3 protein: CASSYTRAGNTIYF
CDR3 DNA: TGTGCCAGCAGTTACACCCGAGCCGGAAACACCATATATTTT

V gene: TRBV5-4
J gene: TRBJ2-7
clone size: few
D gene: .
CDR3 protein: CASSSLGAYEQYF
CDR3 DNA: TGTGCCAGCAGCTCTCTCGGAGCCTACGAGCAGTACTTC

V gene: TRBV4-1
J gene: TRBJ2-3
clone size: .
D gene: .
CDR3 protein: CASSLTPLAIDTQYF
CDR3 DNA: TGCGCCAGCAGCCTAACTCCGCTGGCCATAGATACGCAGTATTTT

V gene: TRBV6-5
J gene: TRBJ1-2
clone size: .
D gene: TRBD1
CDR3 protein: CASSYSGTGPGGYTF
CDR3 DNA: TGTGCCAGCAGTTACTCCGGGACAGGGCCGGGTGGCTACACCTTC

V gene: TRBV7-8
J gene: TRBJ2-1
clone size: .
D gene: .
CDR3 protein: CASTRGSQHYNEQFF
CDR3 DNA: TGTGCCAGCACCCGGGGCAGCCAGCACTACAATGAGCAGTTCTTC

V gene: TRBV27
J gene: TRBJ2-7
clone size: .
D gene: TRBD1
CDR3 protein: CASSSGTAPIEQYF
CDR3 DNA: TGTGCCAGCAGTTCCGGGACAGCTCCGATCGAGCAGTACTTC

V gene: TRBV10-3
J gene: TRBJ2-1
clone size: .
D gene: TRBD2
CDR3 protein: CAISESKGLAADEQFF
CDR3 DNA: TGTGCCATCAGTGAGTCGAAGGGACTAGCCGCCGATGAGCAGTTCTTC

V gene: TRBV6-4
J gene: TRBJ2-3
clone size: .
D gene: TRBD1
CDR3 protein: CASSDGQGALDTQYF
CDR3 DNA: TGCGCCAGCAGTGACGGACAGGGGGCATTGGATACGCAGTATTTT

V gene: TRBV30
J gene: TRBJ2-1
clone size: .
D gene: TRBD2
CDR3 protein: CACTLAGAYNEQFF
CDR3 DNA: TGTGCCTGCACTCTAGCGGGAGCCTACAATGAGCAGTTCTTC

V gene: TRBV29-1
J gene: TRBJ2-7
clone size: few
D gene: TRBD1
CDR3 protein: CSVEGQGVYEQYF
CDR3 DNA: TGCAGCGTTGAAGGGCAGGGGGTCTACGAGCAGTATTTC

V gene: TRBV19
J gene: TRBJ2-7
clone size: few
D gene: TRBD2
CDR3 protein: CASSLGTSGRPYEQYF
CDR3 DNA: TGTGCCAGTAGCCTCGGGACTAGCGGGCGCCCCTACGAGCAGTACTTC

V gene: TRBV18
J gene: TRBJ2-1
clone size: .
D gene: TRBD2
CDR3 protein: CASSPLLAGVSNEQFF
CDR3 DNA: TGTGCCAGCTCACCCTTACTAGCGGGAGTAAGCAATGAGCAGTTCTTC

V gene: TRBV29-1
J gene: TRBJ2-5
clone size: .
D gene: .
CDR3 protein: CSVEWGMKTQYF
CDR3 DNA: TGCAGCGTTGAATGGGGGATGAAGACCCAGTACTTC

V gene: TRBV30
J gene: TRBJ1-2
clone size: .
D gene: .
CDR3 protein: CAWSVSWKEDGYTF
CDR3 DNA: TGTGCCTGGAGTGTGAGTTGGAAGGAGGATGGCTACACCTTC

V gene: TRBV7-9
J gene: TRBJ2-7
clone size: .
D gene: .
CDR3 protein: CASSSSLTGGSYEQYF
CDR3 DNA: TGTGCCAGCAGCTCCTCCCTTACTGGAGGATCCTACGAGCAGTACTTC

V gene: TRBV29-1
J gene: TRBJ2-7
clone size: .
D gene: TRBD1
CDR3 protein: CSVGSRDREYEQYF
CDR3 DNA: TGCAGCGTGGGTAGCCGGGACAGGGAGTACGAGCAGTACTTC

V gene: TRBV27
J gene: TRBJ2-2
clone size: .
D gene: .
CDR3 protein: CASSIAAGELFF
CDR3 DNA: TGTGCCAGCAGTATAGCCGCCGGGGAGCTGTTTTTT

V gene: TRBV30
J gene: TRBJ2-1
clone size: .
D gene: .
CDR3 protein: CAWNFGQARGEQFF
CDR3 DNA: TGTGCCTGGAACTTTGGGCAGGCCAGGGGTGAGCAGTTCTTC

V gene: TRBV30
J gene: TRBJ2-3
clone size: once
D gene: .
CDR3 protein: CAWSVIGRGLNTQYF
CDR3 DNA: TGTGCCTGGAGTGTGATAGGCAGGGGCCTAAATACGCAGTATTTT

V gene: TRBV3-1
J gene: TRBJ2-7
clone size: .
D gene: .
CDR3 protein: CASSQRNWFYEQYF
CDR3 DNA: TGTGCCAGCAGCCAGCGAAATTGGTTCTACGAGCAGTACTTC

V gene: TRBV6-5
J gene: TRBJ2-3
clone size: .
D gene: .
CDR3 protein: CASSSPPLRGADTQYF
CDR3 DNA: TGTGCCAGCAGTTCCCCGCCCCTTCGGGGAGCAGATACGCAGTATTTT

V gene: TRBV4-1
J gene: TRBJ2-1
clone size: .
D gene: .
CDR3 protein: CASSQDKTQSTYNEQFF
CDR3 DNA: TGCGCCAGCAGCCAAGATAAGACCCAGAGTACCTACAATGAGCAGTTCTTC

V gene: TRBV4-1
J gene: TRBJ2-1
clone size: .
D gene: .
CDR3 protein: CASSQDQGLIYNEQFF
CDR3 DNA: TGCGCCAGCAGCCAAGACCAGGGCTTGATCTACAATGAGCAGTTCTTC

V gene: TRBV7-2
J gene: TRBJ1-1
clone size: .
D gene: .
CDR3 protein: CASSPRGGGSLPIEAFF
CDR3 DNA: TGTGCCAGCAGCCCCCGGGGGGGTGGGAGCCTTCCCATTGAAGCTTTCTTT